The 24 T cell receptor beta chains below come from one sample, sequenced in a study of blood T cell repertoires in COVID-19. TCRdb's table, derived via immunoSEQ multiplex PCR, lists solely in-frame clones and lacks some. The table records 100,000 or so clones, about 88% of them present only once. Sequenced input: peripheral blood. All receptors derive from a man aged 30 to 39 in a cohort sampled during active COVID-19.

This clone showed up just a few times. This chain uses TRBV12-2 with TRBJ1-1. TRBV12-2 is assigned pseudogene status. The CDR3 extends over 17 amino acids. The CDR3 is CASRSNPEGNVRTEAFF. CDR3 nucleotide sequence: TGTGCAAGTCGCTCCAACCCGGAGGGTAATGTCAGGACTGAAGCTTTCTTT.

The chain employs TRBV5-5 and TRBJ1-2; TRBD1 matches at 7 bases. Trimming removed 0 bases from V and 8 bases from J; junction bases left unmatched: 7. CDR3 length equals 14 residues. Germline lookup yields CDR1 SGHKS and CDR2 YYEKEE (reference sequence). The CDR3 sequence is CASSLAVQGTGYTF. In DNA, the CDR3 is TGTGCCAGCAGCTTGGCGGTACAGGGGACAGGCTACACCTTC. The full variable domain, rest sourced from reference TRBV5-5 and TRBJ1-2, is DAGVTQSPTHLIKTRGQQVTLRCSPISGHKSVSWYQQVLGQGPQFIFQYYEKEERGRGNFPDRFSARQFPNYSSELNVNALLLGDSALYLCASSLAVQGTGYTFGSGTRLTVV.

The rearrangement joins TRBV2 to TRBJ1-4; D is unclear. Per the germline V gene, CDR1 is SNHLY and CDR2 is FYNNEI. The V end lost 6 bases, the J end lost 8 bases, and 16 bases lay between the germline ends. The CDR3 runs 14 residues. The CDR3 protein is CASSARAPGEKLFF. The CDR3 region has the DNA TGTGCCAGCAGCGCGAGGGCGCCCGGGGAAAAACTGTTTTTT. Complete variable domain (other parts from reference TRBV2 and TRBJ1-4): EPEVTQTPSHQVTQMGQEVILRCVPISNHLYFYWYRQILGQKVEFLVSFYNNEISEKSEIFDDQFSVERPDGSNFTLKIRSTKLEDSAMYFCASSARAPGEKLFFGSGTQLSVL.

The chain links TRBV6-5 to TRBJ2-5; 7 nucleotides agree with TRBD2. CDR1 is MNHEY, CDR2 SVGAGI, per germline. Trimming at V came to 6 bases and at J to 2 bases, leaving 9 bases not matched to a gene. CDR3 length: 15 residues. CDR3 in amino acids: CASSGSGLLQETQYF. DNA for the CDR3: TGTGCCAGCAGCGGTTCGGGACTACTACAAGAGACCCAGTACTTC.

The CDR3 nucleotides are TGTGCCAGCAGCTTAGTTTGGCAGGATTACATTCAGTACTTC. This sequence encodes CASSLVWQDYIQYF. The chain employs TRBV7-2 and TRBJ2-4; D gene unclear. The CDR3 length is 14 residues. The germline CDR1 and CDR2 sequences are SGHTA and FQGNSA. The V and J ends lost 1 base and 8 bases respectively, with 12 bases between them.

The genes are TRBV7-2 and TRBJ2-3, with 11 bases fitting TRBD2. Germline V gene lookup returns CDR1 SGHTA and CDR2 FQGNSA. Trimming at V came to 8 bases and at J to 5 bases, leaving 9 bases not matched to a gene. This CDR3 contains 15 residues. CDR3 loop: CASGLYGTSGDTQYF. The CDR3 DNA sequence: TGTGCCAGCGGGCTATACGGGACTAGCGGAGATACGCAGTATTTT.

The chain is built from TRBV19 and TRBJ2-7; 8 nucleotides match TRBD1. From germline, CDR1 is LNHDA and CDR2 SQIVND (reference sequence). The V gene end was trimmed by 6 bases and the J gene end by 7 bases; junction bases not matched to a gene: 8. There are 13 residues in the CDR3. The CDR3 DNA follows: TGTGCCAGTAGCGGACAGGGTAGAGGGGAGCAGTACTTC. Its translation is CASSGQGRGEQYF.

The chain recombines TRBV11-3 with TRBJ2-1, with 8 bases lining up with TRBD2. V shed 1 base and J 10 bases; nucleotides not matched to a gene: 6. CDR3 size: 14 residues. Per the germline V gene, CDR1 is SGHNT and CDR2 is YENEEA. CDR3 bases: TGTGCCAGCAGCTTAGGGACTAGCTCCACGGAGCAGTTCTTC. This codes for CASSLGTSSTEQFF.

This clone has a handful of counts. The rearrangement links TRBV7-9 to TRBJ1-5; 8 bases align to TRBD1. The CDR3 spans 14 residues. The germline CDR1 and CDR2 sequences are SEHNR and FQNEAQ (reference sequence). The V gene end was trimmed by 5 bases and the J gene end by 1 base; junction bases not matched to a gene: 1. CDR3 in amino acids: CASSQGASNQPQHF. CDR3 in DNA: TGTGCCAGCAGCCAGGGGGCGAGCAATCAGCCCCAGCATTTT.

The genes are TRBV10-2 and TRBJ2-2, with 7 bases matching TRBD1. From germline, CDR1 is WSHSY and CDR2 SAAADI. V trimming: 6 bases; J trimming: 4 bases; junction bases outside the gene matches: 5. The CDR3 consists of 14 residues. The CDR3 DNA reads TGCGCCAGCAGGACACAGGGGTCCACCGGGGAGCTGTTTTTT. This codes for CASRTQGSTGELFF.

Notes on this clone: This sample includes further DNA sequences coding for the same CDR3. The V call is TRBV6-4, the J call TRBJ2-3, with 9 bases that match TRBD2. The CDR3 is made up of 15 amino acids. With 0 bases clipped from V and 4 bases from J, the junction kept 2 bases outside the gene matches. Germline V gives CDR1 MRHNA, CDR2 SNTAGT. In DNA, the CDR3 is TGTGCCAGCAGTGACTCAGCGGGGGGCCCAGATACGCAGTATTTT. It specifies CASSDSAGGPDTQYF.

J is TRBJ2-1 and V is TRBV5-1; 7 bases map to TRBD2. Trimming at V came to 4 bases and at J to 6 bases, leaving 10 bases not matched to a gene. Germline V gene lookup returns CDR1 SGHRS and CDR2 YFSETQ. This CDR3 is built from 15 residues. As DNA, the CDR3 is TGCGCCAGCAGCCCAGGGACCGGGACTATCAATGAGCAGTTCTTC. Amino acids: CASSPGTGTINEQFF.

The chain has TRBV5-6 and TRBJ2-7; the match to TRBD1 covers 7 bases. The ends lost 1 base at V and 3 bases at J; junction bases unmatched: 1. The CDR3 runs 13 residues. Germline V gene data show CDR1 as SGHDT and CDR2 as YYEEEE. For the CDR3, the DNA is TGTGCCAGCAGCTTGTCAGGGGGCTACGAGCAGTACTTC. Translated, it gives CASSLSGGYEQYF.

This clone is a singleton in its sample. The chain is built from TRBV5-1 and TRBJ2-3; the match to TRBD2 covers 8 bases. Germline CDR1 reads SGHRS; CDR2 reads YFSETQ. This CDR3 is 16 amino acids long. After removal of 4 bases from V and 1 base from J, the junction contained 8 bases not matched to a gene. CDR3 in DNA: TGCGCCAGCAGCGGCCCAACTAGCGGACGCACAGATACGCAGTATTTT. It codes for CASSGPTSGRTDTQYF.

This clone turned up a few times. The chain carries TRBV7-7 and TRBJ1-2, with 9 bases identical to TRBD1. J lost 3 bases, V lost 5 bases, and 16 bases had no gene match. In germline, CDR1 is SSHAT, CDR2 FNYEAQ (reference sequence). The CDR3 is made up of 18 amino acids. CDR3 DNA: TGTGCCAGCAGCACATCTCCCCTTCCGGGACAGGGCCACTATGGCTACACCTTC. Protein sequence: CASSTSPLPGQGHYGYTF.

CDR3 sequence (DNA): TGCAGTGCTGCGGGAGAGACCCAGTACTTC. Residues: CSAAGETQYF. The gene calls are TRBV20-1 and TRBJ2-5; D may be TRBD2 (5 bases). Germline CDR1 and CDR2: DFQATT and SNEGSKA (reference sequence). V gave up 5 bases and J gave up 4 bases, with 5 bases separating them. This CDR3 comprises 10 residues.

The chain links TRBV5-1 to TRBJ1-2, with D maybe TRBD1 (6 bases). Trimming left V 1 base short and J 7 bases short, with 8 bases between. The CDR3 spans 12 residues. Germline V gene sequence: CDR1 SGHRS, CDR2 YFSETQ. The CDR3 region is CASSLTGSGYTF. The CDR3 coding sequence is TGCGCCAGCAGCTTGACAGGGTCTGGCTACACCTTC. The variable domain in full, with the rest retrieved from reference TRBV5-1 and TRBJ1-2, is KAGVTQTPRYLIKTRGQQVTLSCSPISGHRSVSWYQQTPGQGLQFLFEYFSETQRNKGNFPGRFSGRQFSNSRSEMNVSTLELGDSALYLCASSLTGSGYTFGSGTRLTVV.

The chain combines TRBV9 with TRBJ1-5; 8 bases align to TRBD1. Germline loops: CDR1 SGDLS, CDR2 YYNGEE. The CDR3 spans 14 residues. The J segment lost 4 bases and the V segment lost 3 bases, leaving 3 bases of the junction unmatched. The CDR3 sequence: CASSGGQANQPQHF. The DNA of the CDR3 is TGTGCCAGCAGCGGGGGACAGGCGAATCAGCCCCAGCATTTT.

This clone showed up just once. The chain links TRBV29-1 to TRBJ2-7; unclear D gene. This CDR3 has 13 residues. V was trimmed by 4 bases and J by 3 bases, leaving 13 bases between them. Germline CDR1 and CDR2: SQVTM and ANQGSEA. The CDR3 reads CSVGAPDFYEQYF. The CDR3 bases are TGCAGCGTTGGGGCCCCCGATTTCTACGAGCAGTACTTC.

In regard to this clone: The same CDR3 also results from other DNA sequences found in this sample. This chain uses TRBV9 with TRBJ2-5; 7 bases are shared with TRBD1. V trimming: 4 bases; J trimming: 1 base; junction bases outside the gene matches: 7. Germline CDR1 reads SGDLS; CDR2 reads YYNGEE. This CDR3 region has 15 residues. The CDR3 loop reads CASSSQGVSQETQYF. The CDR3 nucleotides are TGTGCCAGCAGCTCCCAGGGGGTATCCCAAGAGACCCAGTACTTC.

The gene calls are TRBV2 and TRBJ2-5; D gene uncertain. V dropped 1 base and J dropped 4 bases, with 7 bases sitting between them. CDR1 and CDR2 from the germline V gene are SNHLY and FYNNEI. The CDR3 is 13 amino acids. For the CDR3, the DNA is TGTGCCAGCAGTGAAGAGGCAGGAGAGACCCAGTACTTC. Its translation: CASSEEAGETQYF.

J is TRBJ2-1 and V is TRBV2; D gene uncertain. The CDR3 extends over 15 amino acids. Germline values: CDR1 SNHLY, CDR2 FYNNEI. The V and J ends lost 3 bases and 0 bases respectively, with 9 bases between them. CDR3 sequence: CASSDPGSSYNEQFF. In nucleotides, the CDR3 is TGTGCCAGCAGTGATCCAGGTAGCTCCTACAATGAGCAGTTCTTC.

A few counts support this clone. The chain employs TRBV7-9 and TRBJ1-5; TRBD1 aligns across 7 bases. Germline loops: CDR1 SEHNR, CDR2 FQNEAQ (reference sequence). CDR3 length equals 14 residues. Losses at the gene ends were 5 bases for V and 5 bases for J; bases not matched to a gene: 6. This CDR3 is CASSRQGGDQPQHF. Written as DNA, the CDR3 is TGTGCCAGCAGCCGACAGGGAGGTGATCAGCCCCAGCATTTT.

The CDR3 DNA sequence: TGTGCCAGTAGTATCGGGACAGGGGATGAGCAGTTCTTC. The encoded protein is CASSIGTGDEQFF. The chain uses TRBV19 and TRBJ2-1, with 10 bases fitting TRBD1. Per germline, CDR1 LNHDA and CDR2 SQIVND (reference sequence). J was trimmed by 8 bases and V by 3 bases; bases with no gene match: 1. The CDR3 sequence is 13 residues long.